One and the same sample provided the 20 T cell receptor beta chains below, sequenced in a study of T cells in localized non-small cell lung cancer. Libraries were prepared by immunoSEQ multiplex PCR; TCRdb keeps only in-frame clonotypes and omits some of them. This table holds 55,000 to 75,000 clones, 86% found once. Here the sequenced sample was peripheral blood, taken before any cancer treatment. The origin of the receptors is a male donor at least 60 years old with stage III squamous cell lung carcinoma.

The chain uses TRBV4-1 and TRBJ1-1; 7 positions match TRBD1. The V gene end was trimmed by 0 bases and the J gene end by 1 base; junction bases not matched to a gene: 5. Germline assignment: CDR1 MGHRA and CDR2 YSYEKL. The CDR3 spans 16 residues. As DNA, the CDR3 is TGCGCCAGCAGCCAAGATGGGACAGTCTGGAACACTGAAGCTTTCTTT. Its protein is CASSQDGTVWNTEAFF.

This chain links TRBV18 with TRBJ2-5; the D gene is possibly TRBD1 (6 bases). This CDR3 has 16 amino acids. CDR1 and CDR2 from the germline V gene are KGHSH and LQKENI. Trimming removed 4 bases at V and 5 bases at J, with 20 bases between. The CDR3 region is CASSHRTVPHGETQYF. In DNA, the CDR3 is TGTGCCAGCTCACATAGGACAGTCCCCCACGGGGAGACCCAGTACTTC. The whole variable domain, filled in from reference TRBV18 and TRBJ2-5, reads NAGVMQNPRHLVRRRGQEARLRCSPMKGHSHVYWYRQLPEEGLKFMVYLQKENIIDESGMPKERFSAEFPKEGPSILRIQQVVRGDSAAYFCASSHRTVPHGETQYFGPGTRLLVL.

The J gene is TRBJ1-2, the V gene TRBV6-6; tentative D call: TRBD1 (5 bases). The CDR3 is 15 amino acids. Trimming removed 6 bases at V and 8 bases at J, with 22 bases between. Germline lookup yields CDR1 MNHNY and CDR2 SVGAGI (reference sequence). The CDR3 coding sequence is TGTGCCAGCAGCCTCCGTGGACCCTCCAGGGACGGCTACACCTTC. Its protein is CASSLRGPSRDGYTF.

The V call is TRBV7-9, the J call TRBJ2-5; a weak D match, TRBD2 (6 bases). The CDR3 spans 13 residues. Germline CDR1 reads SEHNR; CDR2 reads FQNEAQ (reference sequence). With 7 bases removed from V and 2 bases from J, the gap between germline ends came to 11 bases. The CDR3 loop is CASKTGDQETQYF. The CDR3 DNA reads TGTGCCAGCAAGACGGGGGATCAAGAGACCCAGTACTTC.

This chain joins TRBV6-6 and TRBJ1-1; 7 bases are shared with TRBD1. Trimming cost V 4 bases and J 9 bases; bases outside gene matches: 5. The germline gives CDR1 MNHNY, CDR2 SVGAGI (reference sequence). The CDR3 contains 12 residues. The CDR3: CASSFGQDKAFF. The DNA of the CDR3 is TGTGCCAGCAGTTTTGGACAGGACAAAGCTTTCTTT.

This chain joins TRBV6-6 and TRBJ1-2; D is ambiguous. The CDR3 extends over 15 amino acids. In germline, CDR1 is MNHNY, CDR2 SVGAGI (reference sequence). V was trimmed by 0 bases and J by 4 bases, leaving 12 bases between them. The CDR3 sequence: CASSYSSQAIYGYTF. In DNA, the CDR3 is TGTGCCAGCAGTTACTCCTCCCAGGCTATCTATGGCTACACCTTC.

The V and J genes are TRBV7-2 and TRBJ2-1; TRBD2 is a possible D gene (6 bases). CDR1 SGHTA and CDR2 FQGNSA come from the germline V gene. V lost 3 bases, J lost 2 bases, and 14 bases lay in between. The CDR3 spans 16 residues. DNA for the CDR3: TGTGCCAGCAGCTTTGAAGCTAGCGCGACCTACAATGAGCAGTTCTTC. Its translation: CASSFEASATYNEQFF.

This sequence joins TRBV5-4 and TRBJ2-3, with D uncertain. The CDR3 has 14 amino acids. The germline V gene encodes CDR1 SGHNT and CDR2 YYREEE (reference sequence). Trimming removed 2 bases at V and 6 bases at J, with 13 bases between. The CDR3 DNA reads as TGTGCCAGCAGCTTATCCGACCGGGCGGATACGCAGTATTTT. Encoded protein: CASSLSDRADTQYF.

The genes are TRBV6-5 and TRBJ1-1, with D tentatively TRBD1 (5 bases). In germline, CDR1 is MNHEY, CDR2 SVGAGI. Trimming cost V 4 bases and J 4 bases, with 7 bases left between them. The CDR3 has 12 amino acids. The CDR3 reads CASSFGGTEAFF. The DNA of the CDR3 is TGTGCCAGCAGTTTTGGGGGCACTGAAGCTTTCTTT.

The CDR3 sequence is CASSPELNTEAFF. The DNA of the CDR3 is TGTGCCAGCAGCCCGGAGCTGAACACTGAAGCTTTCTTT. V and J are TRBV11-2 and TRBJ1-1; D not resolved. The CDR3 is 13 amino acids. Trimming took 5 bases from V and 0 from J, leaving 7 bases between them. CDR1 is SGHAT and CDR2 is FQNNGV in the germline V gene.

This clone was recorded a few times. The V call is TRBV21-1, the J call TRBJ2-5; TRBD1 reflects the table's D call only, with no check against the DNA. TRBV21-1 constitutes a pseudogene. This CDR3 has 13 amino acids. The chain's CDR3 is CASTRDREETQYF. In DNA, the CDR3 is TGTGCCAGCACCCGGGACAGGGAGGAGACCCAGTACTTC.

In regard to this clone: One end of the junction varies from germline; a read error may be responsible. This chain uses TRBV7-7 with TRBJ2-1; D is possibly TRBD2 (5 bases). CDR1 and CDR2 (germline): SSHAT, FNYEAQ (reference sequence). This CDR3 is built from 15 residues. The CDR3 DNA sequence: TGTGCTAGCAGCTTATATGAGGGCTCCTACAATGAGCAGTTCTTC. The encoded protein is CASSLYEGSYNEQFF.

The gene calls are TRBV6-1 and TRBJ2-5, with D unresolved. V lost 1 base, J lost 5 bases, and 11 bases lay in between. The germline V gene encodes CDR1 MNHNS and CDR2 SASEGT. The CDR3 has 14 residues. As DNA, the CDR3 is TGTGCCAGCAGTGAAGGGGTCTTTTTGGAGACCCAGTACTTC. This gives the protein CASSEGVFLETQYF.

CDR3 amino acids: CASSGTSGGAPYEQYV. Here the CDR3 DNA reads TGTGCCAGCTCAGGGACTAGCGGGGGGGCCCCCTACGAGCAGTACGTC. This chain connects TRBV18 to TRBJ2-7; TRBD2 agrees at 16 bases. The germline CDR1 and CDR2 sequences are KGHSH and LQKENI. The CDR3 loop spans 16 amino acids. Germline trimming cut 5 bases from V and 2 bases from J; bases unmatched to any gene: 3.

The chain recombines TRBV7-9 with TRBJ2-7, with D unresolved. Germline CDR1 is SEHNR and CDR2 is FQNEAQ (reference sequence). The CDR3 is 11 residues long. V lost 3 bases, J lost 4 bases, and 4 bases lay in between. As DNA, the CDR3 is TGTGCCAGCAGCTTTGAGTACGAGCAGTACTTC. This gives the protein CASSFEYEQYF. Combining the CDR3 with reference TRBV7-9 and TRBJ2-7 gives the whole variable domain DTGVSQNPRHKITKRGQNVTFRCDPISEHNRLYWYRQTLGQGPEFLTYFQNEAQLEKSRLLSDRFSAERPKGSFSTLEIQRTEQGDSAMYLCASSFEYEQYFGPGTRLTVT.

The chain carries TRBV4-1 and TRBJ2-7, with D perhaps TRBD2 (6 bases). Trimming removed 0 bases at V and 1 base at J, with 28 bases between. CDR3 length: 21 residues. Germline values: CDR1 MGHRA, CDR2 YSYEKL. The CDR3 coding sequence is TGCGCCAGCAGCCAAGAGTTCAGTAGCGGCACCTCTACAGCTTGGTCCTACGAGCAGTACGTC. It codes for CASSQEFSSGTSTAWSYEQYV.

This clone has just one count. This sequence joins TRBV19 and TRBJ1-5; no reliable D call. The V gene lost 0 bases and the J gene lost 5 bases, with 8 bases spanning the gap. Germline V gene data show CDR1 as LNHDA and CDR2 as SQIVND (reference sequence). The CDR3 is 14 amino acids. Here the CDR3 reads CASSIDRSYQPQHF. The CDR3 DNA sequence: TGTGCCAGTAGTATAGATAGGAGTTATCAGCCCCAGCATTTT. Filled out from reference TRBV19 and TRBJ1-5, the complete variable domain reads DGGITQSPKYLFRKEGQNVTLSCEQNLNHDAMYWYRQDPGQGLRLIYYSQIVNDFQKGDIAEGYSVSREKKESFPLTVTSAQKNPTAFYLCASSIDRSYQPQHFGDGTRLSIL.

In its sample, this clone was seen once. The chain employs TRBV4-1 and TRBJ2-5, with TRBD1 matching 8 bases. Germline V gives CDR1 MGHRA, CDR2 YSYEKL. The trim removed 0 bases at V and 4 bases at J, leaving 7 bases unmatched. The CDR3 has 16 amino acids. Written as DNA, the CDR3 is TGCGCCAGCAGCCAAGACCCCAGGGGGCGCTTAGAGACCCAGTACTTC. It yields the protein CASSQDPRGRLETQYF.

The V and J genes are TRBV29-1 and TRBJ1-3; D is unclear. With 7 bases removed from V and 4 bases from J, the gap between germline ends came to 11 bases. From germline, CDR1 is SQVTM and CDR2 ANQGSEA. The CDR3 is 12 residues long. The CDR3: CSGTLGGNTIYF. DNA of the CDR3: TGCAGCGGCACCTTGGGGGGAAACACCATATATTTT.

CDR3 nucleotides: TGCGCCAGCAGCCCTGGGGGGCTTGGGGAGACCCAGTACTTC. Translating gives CASSPGGLGETQYF. This chain links TRBV5-1 with TRBJ2-5; D possibly uses TRBD1 or TRBD2 (6 bases each). Per the germline V gene, CDR1 is SGHRS and CDR2 is YFSETQ. This CDR3 contains 14 residues. The germline V and J ends were trimmed by 4 bases and 5 bases, with 15 bases remaining between them.